These 28 T cell receptor beta chains were all obtained from the same sample, sequenced in a study of T cell clonality in common variable immunodeficiency. Sequencing used immunoSEQ multiplex PCR; TCRdb keeps in-frame clones, though not all of them. The sample presents tens of thousands of clones, none singletons. The sequenced sample consisted of peripheral blood mononuclear cells. These receptor sequences come from a person aged 18-70 years in good health.

This clone came up many times. The CDR3 goes on 3 residues after the read ends, and that part is filled in from the germline J gene. V and J are TRBV7-8 and TRBJ1-4, with 7 nucleotides matching TRBD1. Trimming removed 5 bases from V and 0 bases from J; junction bases left unmatched: 3. CDR1 and CDR2 from the germline V gene are SGHVS and FQNEAQ. The CDR3 runs 15 residues. The CDR3 sequence: CASSPRGATNEKLFF. CDR3 DNA, as far as it was read: TGTGCCAGCAGCCCCAGGGGGGCAACTAATGAAAAA. Full variable domain (remainder filled in from reference TRBV7-8 and TRBJ1-4): GAGVSQSPRYKVAKRGQDVALRCDPISGHVSLFWYQQALGQGPEFLTYFQNEAQLDKSGLPSDRFFAERPEGSVSTLKIQRTQQEDSAVYLCASSPRGATNEKLFFGSGTQLSVL.

There are many counts of this clone. The read ends 3 residues shy of where the CDR3 ends; the end is completed using the germline J gene. This sequence joins TRBV20-1 and TRBJ2-5; 8 bases line up with TRBD2. Germline V lookup: CDR1 DFQATT, CDR2 SNEGSKA (reference sequence). Trimming at V came to 6 bases and at J to 6 bases, leaving 6 bases not matched to a gene. The CDR3 is 12 residues long. The CDR3 sequence is CSAKRGTQTQYF. The part of the CDR3 DNA that was read is TGCAGTGCAAAGCGGGGGACTCAGACC.

This clone was detected ten times or more. The read stops 3 residues short of the end of the CDR3; the missing end is completed from the germline J gene. The gene calls are TRBV19 and TRBJ2-7; D perhaps matches TRBD2 (6 bases). This CDR3 has 14 amino acids. V lost 3 bases to trimming and J lost 5 bases, with 14 bases between them. Germline CDR1 and CDR2: LNHDA and SQIVND (reference sequence). The DNA read from the CDR3 is TGTGCCAGTAGTATCGGGGGAAACTGGAACGAG. Protein: CASSIGGNWNE. The whole CDR3 protein reads CASSIGGNWNEQYF.

This clone showed up many times. The read halts 3 residues ahead of the CDR3 end, with the missing end drawn from the germline J gene. The V and J genes are TRBV7-3 and TRBJ2-7, with a weak D call TRBD2 (6 bases). V was pared by 4 bases and J by 1 base, with 23 bases between. The germline V gene encodes CDR1 SGHTA and CDR2 FQGTGA. This CDR3 spans 18 amino acids. The CDR3 sequence is CASSSPDPGTGRSYEQYF. The covered CDR3 bases are TGTGCCAGCAGCTCACCGGATCCCGGGACTGGGAGGTCCTACGAG. Full variable domain (outside the CDR3, taken from reference TRBV7-3 and TRBJ2-7): GAGVSQTPSNKVTEKGKYVELRCDPISGHTALYWYRQSLGQGPEFLIYFQGTGAADDSGLPNDRFFAVRPEGSVSTLKIQRTERGDSAVYLCASSSPDPGTGRSYEQYFGPGTRLTVT.

This clone appeared many times. The read ends 3 residues shy of where the CDR3 ends; the end is completed using the germline J gene. The V gene is TRBV6-2 or TRBV6-3, the J gene TRBJ2-7, with 10 bases identical to TRBD1. Germline V CDR1 and CDR2: MNHEY, SVGEGT. This CDR3 spans 16 amino acids. The J segment lost 1 base and the V segment lost 2 bases, leaving 5 bases of the junction unmatched. CDR3 sequence reads: CASSYPPGQGSYEQYF. CDR3 DNA (partial): TGTGCCAGCAGTTACCCCCCGGGACAGGGGTCCTACGAG.

This clone was seen at least ten times. The read stops 3 residues short of the end of the CDR3; the missing end is completed from the germline J gene. This chain uses TRBV10-1 with TRBJ2-3; D not certain. The CDR3 length is 15 residues. Trimming shortened V by 5 bases and J by 3 bases, and 15 bases separated the two germline ends. The germline CDR1 and CDR2 sequences are WNHNN and SYGVQD (reference sequence). CDR3 residues: CASSPDLAGTDTQYF. CDR3 DNA, as far as it was read: TGCGCCAGCAGTCCCGACTTAGCTGGGACAGATACG.

This clone was counted many times. The CDR3 goes on 3 residues after the read ends, and that part is filled in from the germline J gene. This chain connects TRBV7-9 to TRBJ1-1; D perhaps matches TRBD1 (6 bases). The CDR3 is made up of 15 amino acids. The germline V and J ends were trimmed by 2 bases and 3 bases, with 13 bases remaining between them. The germline V gene encodes CDR1 SEHNR and CDR2 FQNEAQ (reference sequence). CDR3 sequence reads: CASSLRQAEDTEAFF. The covered CDR3 bases are TGTGCCAGCAGCTTAAGACAGGCGGAGGACACTGAA. The variable domain in full, completed from reference TRBV7-9 and TRBJ1-1, reads DTGVSQNPRHKITKRGQNVTFRCDPISEHNRLYWYRQTLGQGPEFLTYFQNEAQLEKSRLLSDRFSAERPKGSFSTLEIQRTEQGDSAMYLCASSLRQAEDTEAFFGQGTRLTVV.

At least ten counts were recorded for this clone. The read finishes 3 residues shy of the CDR3 end, and the germline J gene is used to complete it. The chain carries TRBV19 and TRBJ2-2, with TRBD2 matching 10 bases. J lost 6 bases, V lost 4 bases, and 5 bases had no gene match. This CDR3 comprises 15 residues. The germline CDR1 and CDR2 sequences are LNHDA and SQIVND (reference sequence). The CDR3 bases that were read are TGTGCCAGTAGTAGATTGAGCGGGGGGGCCGGGGAG. Its protein product is CASSRLSGGAGE. In full, the CDR3 is CASSRLSGGAGELFF. Full variable domain (outside the CDR3, taken from reference TRBV19 and TRBJ2-2): DGGITQSPKYLFRKEGQNVTLSCEQNLNHDAMYWYRQDPGQGLRLIYYSQIVNDFQKGDIAEGYSVSREKKESFPLTVTSAQKNPTAFYLCASSRLSGGAGELFFGEGSRLTVL.

This clone turned up a few times. With the read ending 3 residues before the CDR3 end, the germline J gene is used to fill in that end. The chain recombines TRBV7-9 with TRBJ1-2; 11 bases agree with TRBD1. Germline values: CDR1 SEHNR, CDR2 FQNEAQ (reference sequence). J lost 5 bases, V lost 3 bases, and 5 bases had no gene match. The CDR3 has 15 residues. The CDR3 loop is CASSLDRGRRYGYTF. The covered CDR3 bases are TGTGCCAGCAGCTTGGACAGGGGGCGTCGGTATGGC.

By share of the sample, this clone is medium-sized. A junction boundary mismatches the germline segment, possibly from a read error. The CDR3 end lies 3 residues beyond the end of the read and is filled in from the germline J gene. The chain employs TRBV6-2 or TRBV6-3 and TRBJ2-1; tentatively, D is TRBD1 (5 bases). There are 12 residues in the CDR3. CDR1 and CDR2 (germline): MNHEY, SVGEGT. The CDR3 region is CASTYRQDEQFF. The CDR3 DNA, read in part, is TGTGCCAGCACTTACAGGCAGGATGAG.

This clone has at least ten counts. The CDR3 end is not reached by the read, which stops 3 residues before it; the germline J gene fills it in. The chain joins TRBV7-2 to TRBJ2-1; D gene uncertain. V lost 5 bases and J 9 bases, leaving 20 bases between the germline ends. In germline, CDR1 is SGHTA, CDR2 FQGNSA. There are 15 residues in the CDR3. The CDR3 spells CASSPTTALRSEQFF. The DNA read from the CDR3 is TGTGCCAGCAGCCCCACTACTGCCCTGCGGAGTGAG.

This clone was recorded many times. CDR3 amino acids: CASSLQGTYNEQFF. The DNA read from the CDR3 is TGCGCCAGCAGCTTACAGGGGACCTACAATGAG. V is TRBV5-1 and J is TRBJ2-1; 7 bases are a match to TRBD1. With the read ending 3 residues before the CDR3 end, the germline J gene is used to fill in that end. CDR3 length equals 14 residues. The V segment lost 2 bases and the J segment 2 bases; nucleotides outside the gene matches: 1. Germline CDR1 reads SGHRS; CDR2 reads YFSETQ.

This clone turned up a few times. The read finishes 3 residues shy of the CDR3 end, and the germline J gene is used to complete it. The chain couples TRBV2 to TRBJ1-6; D is perhaps TRBD1 (5 bases). Trimming took 7 bases from V and 4 from J, leaving 11 bases between them. From germline, CDR1 is SNHLY and CDR2 FYNNEI. The CDR3 is 14 amino acids. CDR3 sequence reads: CASIIAGYNSPLHF. The part of the CDR3 DNA that was read is TGTGCCAGCATTATCGCAGGGTATAATTCACCC. The full variable domain, with the rest looked up from reference TRBV2 and TRBJ1-6, is EPEVTQTPSHQVTQMGQEVILRCVPISNHLYFYWYRQILGQKVEFLVSFYNNEISEKSEIFDDQFSVERPDGSNFTLKIRSTKLEDSAMYFCASIIAGYNSPLHFGNGTRLTVT.

This clone was picked up many times. The part of the CDR3 DNA that was read is TGTGCCATCAGTGAACTGATTAGCAATCAGCCC. This encodes CAISELISNQP. The full CDR3 protein reads CAISELISNQPQHF. The chain has TRBV10-3 and TRBJ1-5; D gene ambiguous. Read data end 3 residues before the CDR3 end; the end is taken from the germline J gene. There are 14 residues in the CDR3. V dropped 3 bases and J dropped 0 bases, with 6 bases sitting between them. CDR1 and CDR2 (germline): ENHRY, SYGVKD.

This clone was observed at least ten times. Sequencing ends 3 residues short of the CDR3 end; the germline J gene provides the rest. The chain has TRBV5-1 and TRBJ2-5, with a weak D call TRBD2 (7 bases). V lost 0 bases and J lost 5, with 20 bases in between. Germline assignment: CDR1 SGHRS and CDR2 YFSETQ. The CDR3 sequence is 17 residues long. CDR3: CASSLAGSGGPWETQYF. The covered CDR3 bases are TGCGCCAGCAGCTTGGCGGGGTCCGGGGGGCCTTGGGAGACC. The full variable domain, with the rest looked up from reference TRBV5-1 and TRBJ2-5, is KAGVTQTPRYLIKTRGQQVTLSCSPISGHRSVSWYQQTPGQGLQFLFEYFSETQRNKGNFPGRFSGRQFSNSRSEMNVSTLELGDSALYLCASSLAGSGGPWETQYFGPGTRLLVL.

This clone occurred many times. The read stops 3 residues short of the end of the CDR3; the missing end is completed from the germline J gene. The J gene is TRBJ1-5, the V gene TRBV5-1, with unresolved D. Germline CDR1 SGHRS, CDR2 YFSETQ. The CDR3 covers 16 residues. V lost 0 bases and J 2 bases, leaving 12 bases between the germline ends. CDR3: CASSLGGILGNQPQHF. Incomplete CDR3 DNA: TGCGCCAGCAGCTTGGGAGGGATACTAGGCAATCAGCCC.

At least ten counts were recorded for this clone. The read stops 3 residues short of the end of the CDR3; the missing end is completed from the germline J gene. The chain employs TRBV20-1 and TRBJ2-7; TRBD1 matches at 7 bases. This CDR3 spans 15 amino acids. CDR1 is DFQATT, CDR2 SNEGSKA, per germline (reference sequence). Germline trimming cut 7 bases from V and 6 bases from J; bases unmatched to any gene: 18. The CDR3 bases that were read are TGCAGTGGTGGGCCACGAATTCAGGGGGTCGCCGAG. Its translation: CSGGPRIQGVAE. The entire CDR3 reads CSGGPRIQGVAEQYF.

The table lists this clone with many counts. The read gets to within 3 residues of the CDR3 end, and the germline J gene fills in the rest. The chain joins TRBV7-2 to TRBJ2-7; tentatively, D is TRBD2 (6 bases). Germline V CDR1 and CDR2: SGHTA, FQGNSA. Between the trimmed V and J ends, which lost 3 bases and 1 base, there was a span of 13 bases. This CDR3 is 15 amino acids long. CDR3 DNA, as far as it was read: TGTGCCAGCAGCTTCGGGGGTGGCCTTTCCTACGAG. Translating gives CASSFGGGLSYE. The entire CDR3 reads CASSFGGGLSYEQYF.

With regard to this clone: The read halts 3 residues ahead of the CDR3 end, with the missing end drawn from the germline J gene. The chain employs TRBV2 and TRBJ2-1, with D perhaps TRBD1 (6 bases). Germline lookup yields CDR1 SNHLY and CDR2 FYNNEI. The ends were cut back, 5 bases at V and 9 bases at J, with 14 bases in the middle. This CDR3 comprises 13 residues. The CDR3 reads CASSRDTMREQFF. The CDR3 DNA, read in part, is TGTGCCAGCAGTCGGGACACCATGCGTGAG.

This clone was recorded many times. The CDR3 end is not reached by the read, which stops 3 residues before it; the germline J gene fills it in. V and J are TRBV7-2 and TRBJ1-3; no clear D. This CDR3 has 15 residues. V was pared by 5 bases and J by 0 bases, with 11 bases between. CDR1 and CDR2 (germline): SGHTA, FQGNSA. The sequenced CDR3 bases are TGTGCCAGCAGCCCTATAGTGTTCTCTGGAAACACC. Translating it yields CASSPIVFSGNT. The full CDR3 protein reads CASSPIVFSGNTIYF.

This clone was seen at least ten times. The read finishes 3 residues shy of the CDR3 end, and the germline J gene is used to complete it. The chain employs TRBV19 and TRBJ2-1; 7 bases align to TRBD2. J lost 1 base, V lost 5 bases, and 5 bases had no gene match. Germline CDR1 is LNHDA and CDR2 is SQIVND (reference sequence). The length of the CDR3 is 15 residues. The CDR3 DNA, read in part, is TGTGCCAGTAGTGGGGGGGGTCGATCCTACAATGAG. Translated: CASSGGGRSYNE. The complete CDR3 protein is CASSGGGRSYNEQFF. The entire variable domain, with the rest obtained from reference TRBV19 and TRBJ2-1, is as follows: DGGITQSPKYLFRKEGQNVTLSCEQNLNHDAMYWYRQDPGQGLRLIYYSQIVNDFQKGDIAEGYSVSREKKESFPLTVTSAQKNPTAFYLCASSGGGRSYNEQFFGPGTRLTVL.

This clone occurred a few times. The read terminates 3 residues before the CDR3 end, so the remaining end is supplied by the germline J gene. Other nucleotide sequences from this sample produce the same CDR3. The rearrangement uses TRBV19 and TRBJ2-7; TRBD1 aligns across 8 bases. Germline V gene lookup returns CDR1 LNHDA and CDR2 SQIVND (reference sequence). The CDR3 consists of 15 residues. Losses at the gene ends were 10 bases for V and 3 bases for J; bases not matched to a gene: 14. The CDR3 DNA, read in part, is TGTGCCACAGCCGAGGGAGACAGGGGATACTACGAG. Its translation is CATAEGDRGYYE. The CDR3 in its entirety is CATAEGDRGYYEQYF.

This clone was counted at least ten times. The read ends 3 residues before the CDR3 terminus; that terminus is restored from the germline J gene. J is TRBJ2-7 and V is TRBV5-4, with TRBD2 matching 7 bases. CDR3 size: 16 residues. Per the germline V gene, CDR1 is SGHNT and CDR2 is YYREEE (reference sequence). V shed 3 bases and J 2 bases; nucleotides not matched to a gene: 11. The CDR3 DNA, read in part, is TGTGCCAGCAGCTACGAGCCCTCTAGCGGAACCTACGAG. Translated, it gives CASSYEPSSGTYE. The whole CDR3 sequence is CASSYEPSSGTYEQYF.

This clone has a handful of counts. The sequence runs out 3 residues before the end of the CDR3; the remainder is reconstructed from the germline J gene. The chain uses TRBV7-3 and TRBJ1-2, with D perhaps matching TRBD1 (5 bases). CDR1 and CDR2 from the germline V gene are SGHTA and FQGTGA. The CDR3 loop spans 15 amino acids. The CDR3 bases that were read are TGTGCCAGCAGCTTCAAAGGGCAGGGCAAAAACATC. This sequence encodes CASSFKGQGKNI. The entire CDR3 protein reads CASSFKGQGKNIYTF. Variable domain in full (rest from reference TRBV7-3 and TRBJ1-2): GAGVSQTPSNKVTEKGKYVELRCDPISGHTALYWYRQSLGQGPEFLIYFQGTGAADDSGLPNDRFFAVRPEGSVSTLKIQRTERGDSAVYLCASSFKGQGKNIYTFGSGTRLTVV.

This clone was counted many times. Here the CDR3 reads CSVDLGTGGYEQYF. The sequenced part of the CDR3 DNA is TGCAGCGTTGATCTCGGGACAGGGGGTTACGAG. The rearrangement joins TRBV29-1 to TRBJ2-7; TRBD1 matches at 11 bases. The missing CDR3 end, 3 residues past where the read stops, is filled in from the germline J gene. CDR1 SQVTM and CDR2 ANQGSEA come from the germline V gene. This CDR3 comprises 14 residues. V was clipped by 3 bases and J by 4 bases; unmatched bases: 5.

In this sample, this clone turned up many times. The read terminates 3 residues before the CDR3 end, so the remaining end is supplied by the germline J gene. V usage is TRBV19 and J usage is TRBJ1-2; D uncertain. This CDR3 comprises 12 residues. V gave up 7 bases and J gave up 3 bases, with 9 bases separating them. Germline-derived CDR1 and CDR2 are LNHDA and SQIVND (reference sequence). The part of the CDR3 DNA that was read is TGTGCCAGTAAATCAGGAGACTATGGC. It translates to CASKSGDYG. The entire CDR3 protein is CASKSGDYGYTF.

This clone was detected many times. The observed sequence ends 3 residues before the CDR3 terminus, with the missing tail filled in from the germline J gene. The genes are TRBV5-6 and TRBJ2-2; D gene uncertain. CDR3 length equals 13 residues. CDR1 is SGHDT, CDR2 YYEEEE, per germline. The V end was cut by 0 bases, the J end by 6 bases, with 6 bases between. CDR3 sequence: CASSLVLAGELFF. The CDR3 DNA, read in part, is TGTGCCAGCAGCTTGGTATTAGCCGGGGAG.

This clone was counted many times. The CDR3 is cut off 3 residues early in the read; its end comes from the germline J gene. This chain joins TRBV7-6 and TRBJ2-1; 10 nucleotides agree with TRBD1. V trimming: 5 bases; J trimming: 8 bases; junction bases outside the gene matches: 15. Looked up from germline, CDR1 is SGHVS and CDR2 is FNYEAQ. CDR3 length: 17 residues. The CDR3 bases that were read are TGTGCCAGCAGCCCGATCGGGACAGGGGATCGCACAGATGAG. Protein product: CASSPIGTGDRTDE. In full, the CDR3 is CASSPIGTGDRTDEQFF.